The clone carrying this T cell receptor beta chain was found many times. These data originate in a study of read filtering for tumor transcriptome and immune sequencing. At the level of the study: Revised staging placed eight or nine patients in R-ISS I, some 17 in II, about 7 in III. Transcriptome libraries were built from DNase-treated RNA. RNA-seq yielded only about 75 to 1273 TCR reads, IR-seq about 4 to 10.27 million.

This library used 300 to 450 ng RNA and molecular barcoded adaptors spanning alpha/delta and beta/gamma chains. TCRdb analysed the reads with MiXCR anew, one entry per CDR3 protein. Of 50,000 or so distinct CDR3 sequences in the sample, around 12% were seen once. Trimming pared 4 bases from V and 3 bases from J, leaving 13 bases between. This CDR3 spans 14 amino acids. Germline lookup yields CDR1 SGHRS and CDR2 YFSETQ. Every patient had bone marrow sampled while the disease was active. Source material: a population of CD138-negative cells sorted from bone marrow. The chain uses TRBV5-1 and TRBJ1-1; D may be TRBD1 (6 bases). The TCR sequence derives from a donor at least 40 years old with multiple myeloma. The CDR3 region is CASSRQGTDTEAFF. The CDR3 DNA reads as TGCGCCAGCAGCCGGCAGGGGACCGACACTGAAGCTTTCTTT.